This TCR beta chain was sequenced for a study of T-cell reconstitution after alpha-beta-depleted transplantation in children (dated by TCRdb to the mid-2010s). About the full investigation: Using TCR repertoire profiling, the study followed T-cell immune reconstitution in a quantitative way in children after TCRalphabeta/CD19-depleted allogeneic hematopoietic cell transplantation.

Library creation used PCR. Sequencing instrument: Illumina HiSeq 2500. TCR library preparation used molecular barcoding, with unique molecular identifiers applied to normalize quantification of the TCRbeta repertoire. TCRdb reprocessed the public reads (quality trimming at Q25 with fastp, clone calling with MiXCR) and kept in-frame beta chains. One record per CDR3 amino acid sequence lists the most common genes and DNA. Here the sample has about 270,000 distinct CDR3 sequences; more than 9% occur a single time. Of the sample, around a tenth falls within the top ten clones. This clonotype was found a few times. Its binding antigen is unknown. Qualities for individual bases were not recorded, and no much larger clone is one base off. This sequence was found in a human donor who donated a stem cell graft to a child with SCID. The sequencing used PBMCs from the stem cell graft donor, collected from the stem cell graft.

The CDR3 protein is CATSDVAGKNEQFF. The nucleotide sequence is TGTGCCACCAGTGATGTAGCGGGTAAAAATGAGCAGTTCTTC. The chain couples TRBV24-1 to TRBJ2-1; TRBD2 matches 7 bases in the middle. V has 3 bases trimmed and J has 7 bases trimmed; junction bases matching no gene number 5. CDR1 and CDR2 are drawn from the germline V gene: KGHDR, SFDVKD. Counted from cysteine to phenylalanine, this CDR3 has 14 amino acids. Only the CDR3 part of the read is kept: 42 bases, read in frame from the first base.